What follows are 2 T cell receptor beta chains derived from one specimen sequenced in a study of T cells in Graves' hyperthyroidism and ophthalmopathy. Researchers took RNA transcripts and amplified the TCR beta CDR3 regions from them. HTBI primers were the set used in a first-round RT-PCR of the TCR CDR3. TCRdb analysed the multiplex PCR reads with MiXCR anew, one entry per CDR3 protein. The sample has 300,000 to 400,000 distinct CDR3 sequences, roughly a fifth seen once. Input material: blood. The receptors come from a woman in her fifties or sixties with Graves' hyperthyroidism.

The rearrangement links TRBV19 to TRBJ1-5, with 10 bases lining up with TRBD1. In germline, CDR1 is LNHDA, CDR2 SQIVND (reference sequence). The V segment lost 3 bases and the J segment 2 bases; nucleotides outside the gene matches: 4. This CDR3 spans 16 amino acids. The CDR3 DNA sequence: TGTGCCAGTAGTATGGGACAGGGGCTTGGCAATCAGCCCCAGCATTTT. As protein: CASSMGQGLGNQPQHF.

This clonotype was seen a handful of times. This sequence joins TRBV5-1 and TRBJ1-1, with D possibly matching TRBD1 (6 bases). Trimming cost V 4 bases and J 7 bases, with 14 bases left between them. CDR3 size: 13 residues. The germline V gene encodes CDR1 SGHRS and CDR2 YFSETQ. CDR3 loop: CASSLQGRNEAFF. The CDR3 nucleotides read TGCGCCAGCAGCCTGCAGGGGCGCAATGAAGCTTTCTTT.